The 9 T cell receptor beta chains listed next were all sequenced from one sample in a study of blood T cell repertoires in COVID-19 (dated by TCRdb to 2018 to 2020). To prepare the library, the immunoSEQ multiplex PCR assay was applied. This is the immuneACCESS table as TCRdb keeps it, with only in-frame sequences that have V and J called. A part of the clones is gone; compared with another copy, unresolved V genes explain less than half, and the rest is unexplained. Within this sample are 240,000 or so clones, with 80% to 90% of them counted one time only. Around 0.8% of the sample is taken by the ten largest. Sequenced: PBMCs or T cells enriched from blood (not recorded which). The receptors come from a man in his forties or fifties who had been exposed to COVID-19.

The genes are TRBV3-1 (or the pseudogene TRBV3-2) and TRBJ2-5; a possible D gene is TRBD2 (6 bases). V was trimmed by 6 bases and J by 5 bases, leaving 16 bases between them. This CDR3 region has 14 residues. CDR1 and CDR2 from the germline V gene are LGHDT and YNNKEL (reference sequence). The CDR3 DNA is TGTGCCAGCAGGCCGGGACTCGCCGTGGAGACCCAGTACTTC. Encoded protein: CASRPGLAVETQYF.

This chain links TRBV6-4 with TRBJ1-2; 7 nucleotides match TRBD1. J gave up 2 bases and V 3 bases, and 0 bases lay outside the gene matches. CDR3 size: 13 residues. Germline assignment: CDR1 MRHNA and CDR2 SNTAGT. The CDR3 is CASSETGNYGYTF. DNA for the CDR3: TGTGCCAGCAGTGAGACAGGGAACTATGGCTACACCTTC.

This chain connects TRBV27 to TRBJ1-6; D remains unclear. V gave up 6 bases and J gave up 4 bases, with 16 bases separating them. The germline V gene encodes CDR1 MNHEY and CDR2 SMNVEV (reference sequence). This CDR3 has 16 residues. The CDR3 coding sequence is TGTGCCAGCAGCTTCCACACTGGGCAGTATAATTCACCCCTCCACTTT. Its translation is CASSFHTGQYNSPLHF.

The count of this clone is one. V and J are TRBV5-1 and TRBJ1-4; D is perhaps TRBD1 (6 bases). The ends were cut back, 2 bases at V and 1 base at J, with 9 bases in the middle. Germline values: CDR1 SGHRS, CDR2 YFSETQ. This CDR3 is built from 15 residues. The CDR3 region is CASSFIGGTNEKLFF. The DNA for the CDR3 is TGCGCCAGCAGCTTTATAGGGGGAACTAATGAAAAACTGTTTTTT.

In this sample, this clone turned up once. The rearrangement joins TRBV11-2 to TRBJ2-5; 8 nucleotides align to TRBD2. The V gene's germline CDR1 is SGHAT and CDR2 FQNNGV. The CDR3 totals 14 residues. V shed 5 bases, J shed 4 bases, and the junction held 6 bases outside the gene matches. This CDR3 reads CASSPTTSVETQYF. CDR3 nucleotides: TGTGCCAGCAGCCCGACGACTAGCGTAGAGACCCAGTACTTC.

The count of this clone is one. V is TRBV5-6 and J is TRBJ2-3, with D maybe TRBD2 (5 bases). Per the germline V gene, CDR1 is SGHDT and CDR2 is YYEEEE. This CDR3 contains 14 residues. Trimming left V 0 bases short and J 1 base short, with 6 bases between. The CDR3 here is CASSLAGGTDTQYF. In nucleotides, the CDR3 is TGTGCCAGCAGCTTGGCCGGGGGCACAGATACGCAGTATTTT. Drawing the rest from reference TRBV5-6 and TRBJ2-3, the complete variable domain is DAGVTQSPTHLIKTRGQQVTLRCSPKSGHDTVSWYQQALGQGPQFIFQYYEEEERQRGNFPDRFSGHQFPNYSSELNVNALLLGDSALYLCASSLAGGTDTQYFGPGTRLTVL.

The chain employs TRBV15 and TRBJ1-5; no firm D call. The CDR3 consists of 12 residues. Looked up from germline, CDR1 is LNHNV and CDR2 is YYDKDF (reference sequence). V lost 5 bases, J lost 6 bases, and 8 bases lay in between. The CDR3 nucleotides are TGTGCCACCAGCCCCCCAGGTCAGCCCCAGCATTTT. This sequence encodes CATSPPGQPQHF.

CDR3 bases: TGCGCCAGCAGCTTAGGTAGCGGGGTCAATGAGCAGTTCTTC. This translates into CASSLGSGVNEQFF. This chain uses TRBV5-1 with TRBJ2-1; 8 bases line up with TRBD2. The CDR3 extends over 14 amino acids. Germline V gene data show CDR1 as SGHRS and CDR2 as YFSETQ. The ends lost 2 bases at V and 6 bases at J; junction bases unmatched: 4.

The rearrangement links TRBV19 to TRBJ2-7; 11 nucleotides match TRBD1. The germline CDR1 and CDR2 sequences are LNHDA and SQIVND (reference sequence). The V segment lost 4 bases and the J segment 3 bases; nucleotides outside the gene matches: 8. This CDR3 region has 16 residues. DNA of the CDR3: TGTGCCAGTAGTACGCACCGGGACAGGGGGTTCTACGAGCAGTACTTC. This encodes CASSTHRDRGFYEQYF. Combining the CDR3 with reference TRBV19 and TRBJ2-7 gives the whole variable domain DGGITQSPKYLFRKEGQNVTLSCEQNLNHDAMYWYRQDPGQGLRLIYYSQIVNDFQKGDIAEGYSVSREKKESFPLTVTSAQKNPTAFYLCASSTHRDRGFYEQYFGPGTRLTVT.